This T cell receptor (beta chain) was documented in a study of T cells in Graves' hyperthyroidism and ophthalmopathy. A remark on this clonotype: Its target is unknown.

Findings of the study overall: A model using 13 V-J features told ophthalmopathy apart from stable hyperthyroidism.

There were TCR beta CDR3 regions amplified from RNA transcripts. The HTBI primer set served for first-round RT-PCR of the TCR CDR3. TCRdb called the multiplex PCR reads again in MiXCR, with one record for every CDR3 protein. The sample has a few hundred thousand distinct CDR3 sequences; roughly 25% are singletons. Trimming took 6 bases from V and 5 from J, leaving 14 bases between them. The germline gives CDR1 MNHNS, CDR2 SASEGT. The CDR3 totals 14 residues. The TCR was taken from a man aged 45-60 years with Graves' hyperthyroidism. The sequenced sample consisted of blood. The chain employs TRBV6-1 and TRBJ2-1, with a tentative D call TRBD1 (6 bases). The CDR3 here is CASSPDRLNNEQFF. In nucleotides, the CDR3 is TGTGCCAGCAGCCCGGACAGACTAAACAATGAGCAGTTCTTC.